The text below deals with one TCR beta chain. Its antigen is unknown. Per-base quality was not reported, and no clone a single base away is much larger than it. This sample was included in a study of blood T cell repertoires in COVID-19 (TCRdb year 2020). At the level of the whole study: Samples covering the acute and convalescent phases of COVID-19 were provided by collaborators in the United States, Italy and Spain. Where available, HLA class I and class II types were taken from metadata supplied by the sample provider and were not determined by assay-based typing. The material from the prospective study consisted of cDNA or gDNA derived from T cells, B-cell-depleted T cells, or PBMCs. Samples came from the ongoing ImmuneRACE study (first 160 participants) plus 1,254 subjects from 6 global collaborators. Deeply sampled blood TCRbeta repertoires from subjects exposed to, actively infected with, or recovered from COVID-19 were included in the dataset. The repertoires were released in a freely available public database meant as a resource for research on the immune response to SARS-CoV-2. Nearly every sample came with metadata listing a de-identified subject ID, COVID-19 status, age in years and sex. What the work shows at the level of the full study, not this receptor alone: How much clinical and demographic metadata was included differed by source and by participant, and the metadata was provided uncurated.

Germline trimming: 8 bases from V, 4 bases from J; junction bases outside gene matches: 7. CDR1 and CDR2, per the germline V gene, are WSHSY and SAAADI. Including cysteine and phenylalanine, the CDR3 has 14 amino acids. Only the CDR3 portion is preserved as DNA: 42 bases, with reading frame beginning at the first base. The immunoSEQ Assay, a bias-controlled multiplex PCR, was used to amplify TCRbeta CDR3 regions from genomic DNA. Per the original workflow: The number of nucleated cells in each sample was estimated from the amplification of reference gene primers within the assay. To quantify the absolute abundance of each unique TCRbeta CDR3 rearrangement, sequence reads were collapsed and filtered. For each sample, productive Simpson clonality was calculated as the square root of Simpson's diversity index over productive rearrangements. Entries here come from immuneACCESS through TCRdb and include only in-frame sequences with V and J called. Some clones fail to appear in such tables; in the studies checked, an unresolved V gene covers under half of the shortfall, and the cause of the remainder is unknown. The D gene and trimming were derived from the DNA, and the V and J assignments and clone size from that table. This sample comprises 90,000 to 150,000 clones, approximately 85% of them detected only once. Of the sample, roughly a tenth is held by the ten largest clones.

The collaborating institutions used their own protocols to collect whole blood in K2EDTA tubes. For TCRbeta analysis, collaborator samples were shipped as frozen whole blood, as isolated PBMCs, or as DNA extracted from either sample type. The rearrangement combines TRBV10-2 with TRBJ2-3, and 9 junction bases match TRBD2. The source of this sequence is a man aged 80 or over with acute or convalescent COVID-19. The sequenced material came from peripheral blood. The CDR3 amino acid sequence is: CASERGGGSDTQYF. The nucleotides read TGCGCCAGCGAACGCGGGGGGGGGTCAGATACGCAGTATTTT.